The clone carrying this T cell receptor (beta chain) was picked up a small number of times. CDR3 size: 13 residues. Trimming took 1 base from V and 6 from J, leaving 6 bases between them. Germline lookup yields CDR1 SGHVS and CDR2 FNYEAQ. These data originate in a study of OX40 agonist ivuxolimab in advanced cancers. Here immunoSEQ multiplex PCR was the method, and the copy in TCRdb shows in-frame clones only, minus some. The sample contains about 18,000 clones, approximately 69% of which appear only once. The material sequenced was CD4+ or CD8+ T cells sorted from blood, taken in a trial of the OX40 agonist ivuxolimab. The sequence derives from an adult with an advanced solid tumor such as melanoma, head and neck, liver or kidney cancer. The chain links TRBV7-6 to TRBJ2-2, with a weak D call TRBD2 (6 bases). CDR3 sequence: CASSLGGAGELFF. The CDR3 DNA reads TGTGCCAGCAGCTTAGGGGGGGCCGGGGAGCTGTTTTTT.